These 27 T cell receptor beta chains were all obtained from the same sample, sequenced in a study of T cell repertoires in cytomegalovirus infection. TCRdb independently ran MiXCR on the reads; one entry per CDR3 protein. The sample holds fewer than 850,000 distinct CDR3 sequences, almost 30% seen once. Their specific antigens are unknown. This specimen was cultured CD8+ T cells from PBMCs, taken from culture after CMV antigen stimulation. These receptors came from a human donor in good health (CMV status not recorded). Some clones in this sample may be carry-over from other donors' samples.

The CDR3 DNA reads TGTGCCAGCAGTTTCTCGAGTAGCCTGGGTGGGAGCTCCTACGAGCAGTACGTC. Protein product: CASSFSSSLGGSSYEQYV. The chain couples TRBV28 to TRBJ2-7; the D gene is possibly TRBD2 (5 bases). Germline assignment: CDR1 MDHEN and CDR2 SYDVKM. With 3 bases removed from V and 0 bases from J, the gap between germline ends came to 21 bases. The CDR3 is 18 amino acids.

This clonotype was counted only a few times. The V call is TRBV19, the J call TRBJ2-1; 12 bases match TRBD2. The germline V gene has CDR1 LNHDA and CDR2 SQIVND (reference sequence). The V segment lost 7 bases and the J segment 8 bases; nucleotides outside the gene matches: 12. This CDR3 spans 16 amino acids. This CDR3 reads CASNSRLAGAWDEQFF. The CDR3 region has the DNA TGTGCCAGTAACAGCCGACTAGCGGGGGCCTGGGATGAGCAGTTCTTC. Using reference TRBV19 and TRBJ2-1 for the parts outside the CDR3, the full variable domain is DGGITQSPKYLFRKEGQNVTLSCEQNLNHDAMYWYRQDPGQGLRLIYYSQIVNDFQKGDIAEGYSVSREKKESFPLTVTSAQKNPTAFYLCASNSRLAGAWDEQFFGPGTRLTVL.

In its sample, this clonotype was seen many times. V usage is TRBV7-8 and J usage is TRBJ1-2, with TRBD1 matching over 9 bases. CDR3 length: 15 amino acids. V was pared by 4 bases and J by 4 bases, with 7 bases of the junction left unmatched. Per the germline V gene, CDR1 is SGHVS and CDR2 is FQNEAQ. The CDR3 nucleotides are TGTGCCAGCAGCTCACCGGGACAGGGAATCTATGGCTACACCTTC. Encoded protein: CASSSPGQGIYGYTF. Full variable domain (outside the CDR3, taken from reference TRBV7-8 and TRBJ1-2): GAGVSQSPRYKVAKRGQDVALRCDPISGHVSLFWYQQALGQGPEFLTYFQNEAQLDKSGLPSDRFFAERPEGSVSTLKIQRTQQEDSAVYLCASSSPGQGIYGYTFGSGTRLTVV.

The chain couples TRBV3-1 to TRBJ2-3; 7 nucleotides agree with TRBD2. With 3 bases clipped from V and 1 base from J, the junction kept 4 bases outside the gene matches. Germline V gene data show CDR1 as LGHDT and CDR2 as YNNKEL (reference sequence). CDR3 length: 15 residues. The DNA of the CDR3 is TGTGCCAGCAGCCAGAGCGGGGTCGGCACAGATACGCAGTATTTT. This translates into CASSQSGVGTDTQYF.

This clonotype showed up just a few times. V usage is TRBV6-1 and J usage is TRBJ1-1; D remains unclear. Germline-derived CDR1 and CDR2 are MNHNS and SASEGT. This CDR3 is 12 amino acids long. The V end lost 5 bases, the J end lost 1 base, and 5 bases lay between the germline ends. The CDR3 spells CASSKTNTEAFF. The CDR3 DNA follows: TGTGCCAGCAGTAAGACGAACACTGAAGCTTTCTTT.

The rearrangement links TRBV4-3 to TRBJ2-3, with D hard to call. Trimming took 1 base from V and 9 from J, leaving 14 bases between them. Germline V gene data show CDR1 as LGHNA and CDR2 as YSLEER. The length of the CDR3 is 14 residues. CDR3 amino acids: CASSQGGYTETQYF. CDR3 DNA sequence: TGCGCCAGCAGCCAAGGGGGATATACCGAAACGCAGTATTTT.

V usage is TRBV20-1 and J usage is TRBJ2-5; D not resolved. The CDR3 has 14 amino acids. Looked up from germline, CDR1 is DFQATT and CDR2 is SNEGSKA (reference sequence). The V end lost 0 bases, the J end lost 1 base, and 9 bases lay between the germline ends. The CDR3 loop is CSARDMAAQETQYF. In nucleotides, the CDR3 is TGCAGTGCTAGAGATATGGCGGCCCAAGAGACCCAGTACTTC.

The J gene is TRBJ2-7, the V gene TRBV23-1; tentatively, D is TRBD1 (6 bases). TRBV23-1 is marked as an open reading frame, function uncertain. This CDR3 is built from 10 residues. CDR3 sequence reads: CASVPGHQLV. CDR3 DNA: TGCGCCAGCGTTCCGGGACACCAGTTGGTC.

This clonotype was counted many times. The V gene is TRBV7-6, the J gene TRBJ2-2, with D possibly matching TRBD2 (5 bases). CDR3 length equals 15 residues. Germline V gene lookup returns CDR1 SGHVS and CDR2 FNYEAQ. The V end was cut by 0 bases, the J end by 6 bases, with 11 bases between. The CDR3 is CASSLASDGAGELFF. The CDR3 bases are TGTGCCAGCAGCTTAGCCTCGGACGGGGCCGGGGAGCTGTTTTTT. The full variable domain, in which reference TRBV7-6 and TRBJ2-2 provide the parts outside the CDR3, is GAGVSQSPRYKVTKRGQDVALRCDPISGHVSLYWYRQALGQGPEFLTYFNYEAQQDKSGLPNDRFSAERPEGSISTLTIQRTEQRDSAMYRCASSLASDGAGELFFGEGSRLTVL.

The gene calls are TRBV5-6 and TRBJ2-7; 7 positions agree with TRBD2. The junction had 7 bases not matched to a gene; V was cut back by 10 bases and J by 3 bases. The CDR3 extends over 12 amino acids. CDR1 is SGHDT, CDR2 YYEEEE, per germline. In DNA, the CDR3 is TGTGCCCGGCGGGGACTATTCTACGAGCAGTACGTC. This gives the protein CARRGLFYEQYV.

This clonotype was recorded a few times. This chain uses TRBV12-3 or TRBV12-4 with TRBJ2-7, with a weak D call TRBD1 (6 bases). The germline V and J ends were trimmed by 6 bases and 6 bases, with 21 bases remaining between them. This CDR3 has 15 amino acids. The CDR3 nucleotides are TGTGCCAGCAGCCCGACCAACAGGGACATAGGCGAGCAGTACTTC. Translated, it gives CASSPTNRDIGEQYF.

The V call is TRBV11-2, the J call TRBJ2-5; a possible D gene is TRBD1 (5 bases). V lost 7 bases to trimming and J lost 2 bases, with 14 bases between them. Germline V gives CDR1 SGHAT, CDR2 FQNNGV. The CDR3 covers 14 residues. The CDR3 DNA reads TGTGCCAGCACCTCCCAGGACAAACAAGAGACCCAGTACTTC. Translating it yields CASTSQDKQETQYF.

The table lists this clonotype with many counts. V gene TRBV6-5 combines with J gene TRBJ2-1; possibly TRBD2 for D (5 bases). Germline CDR1 and CDR2: MNHEY and SVGAGI. The CDR3 has 14 residues. Trimming pared 2 bases from V and 10 bases from J, leaving 15 bases between. The CDR3 spells CASSYVLGAAEQFF. The DNA of the CDR3 is TGTGCCAGCAGTTACGTCCTCGGAGCGGCCGAGCAGTTCTTC.

This clonotype was detected many times. This chain connects TRBV6-1 to TRBJ2-7; TRBD1 aligns across 7 bases. Looked up from germline, CDR1 is MNHNS and CDR2 is SASEGT. V shed 5 bases, J shed 5 bases, and the junction held 3 bases outside the gene matches. The CDR3 covers 12 residues. As DNA, the CDR3 is TGTGCCAGCAGTTTGACAGGGAACGAGCAGTACTTC. It codes for CASSLTGNEQYF.

There are a few counts of this clonotype. This chain connects TRBV7-9 to TRBJ2-1; D possibly corresponds to TRBD2 (6 bases). Trimming stripped 6 bases from V and 7 bases from J, with 16 bases between. The CDR3 contains 14 residues. Per germline, CDR1 SEHNR and CDR2 FQNEAQ (reference sequence). CDR3 DNA sequence: TGTGCCAGCAGTGGACTTAGCGGCACGAATGAGCAGTTCTTC. Translation: CASSGLSGTNEQFF.

The chain combines TRBV27 with TRBJ2-1; maybe TRBD1 (6 bases). The CDR3 contains 12 residues. V gave up 7 bases and J gave up 9 bases, with 13 bases separating them. The germline gives CDR1 MNHEY, CDR2 SMNVEV (reference sequence). For the CDR3, the DNA is TGTGCCAGCAAAACGACAGGTCTTGAGCAGTTCTTC. It is translated as CASKTTGLEQFF.

This clonotype was counted between two and nine times. The CDR3 sequence: CASSFWGVGYTF. As DNA, the CDR3 is TGTGCCAGCAGTTTTTGGGGGGTCGGCTACACCTTC. This chain joins TRBV12-3 or TRBV12-4 and TRBJ1-2, with TRBD1 as a possible D gene (5 bases). The V and J ends lost 3 bases and 8 bases respectively, with 10 bases between them. The CDR3 has 12 amino acids.

This clonotype has at least ten counts. This chain links TRBV7-2 with TRBJ1-1; D is unclear. Trimming removed 1 base from V and 4 bases from J, with 13 bases in between. This CDR3 is built from 15 residues. CDR1 is SGHTA and CDR2 is FQGNSA in the germline V gene. This CDR3 reads CASSLGLGQSTEAFF. The CDR3 DNA is TGTGCCAGCAGCTTAGGGTTAGGTCAGTCCACTGAAGCTTTCTTT.

The V and J genes are TRBV6-6 and TRBJ2-7; 8 bases fit TRBD1. The germline CDR1 and CDR2 sequences are MNHNY and SVGAGI (reference sequence). The CDR3 is made up of 17 amino acids. V gave up 2 bases and J gave up 3 bases; unmatched junction bases: 12. CDR3 loop: CASSYSMRGQASYEQYF. The DNA for the CDR3 is TGTGCCAGCAGTTACAGTATGAGGGGACAGGCCAGCTACGAGCAGTACTTC.

This clonotype was recorded a few times. The chain has TRBV7-9 and TRBJ2-1; 8 nucleotides align to TRBD1. V lost 5 bases and J lost 4; bases outside the gene matches: 10. The germline V gene has CDR1 SEHNR and CDR2 FQNEAQ (reference sequence). This CDR3 spans 16 amino acids. The CDR3 region is CASSPRTGMAYNEQFF. DNA of the CDR3: TGTGCCAGCAGCCCTCGGACAGGGATGGCGTACAATGAGCAGTTCTTC.

Remarks on this clonotype: The conserved phenylalanine or tryptophan is not found at the CDR3 terminus, so this likely reflects a read error. The V and J genes are TRBV6-1 and TRBJ1-2; no clear D. Germline V gene sequence: CDR1 MNHNS, CDR2 SASEGT. The CDR3 is 11 amino acids. Trimming left V 8 bases short and J 3 bases short, with 7 bases between. CDR3 DNA sequence: TGTGCCAGCGCCTCTTACTATGGCTACACCCTC. Its translation: CASASYYGYTL.

The gene calls are TRBV5-1 and TRBJ1-4; D remains ambiguous. The CDR3 extends over 14 amino acids. Germline V CDR1 and CDR2: SGHRS, YFSETQ. V shed 0 bases and J shed 4 bases, with 7 bases lying between them. CDR3 DNA sequence: TGCGCCAGCAGCTTGGGAGACCGTAATGAAAAACTGTTTTTT. Protein sequence: CASSLGDRNEKLFF.

The rearrangement uses TRBV19 and TRBJ2-3, with 9 positions matching TRBD2. V shed 3 bases, J shed 6 bases, and the junction held 10 bases outside the gene matches. Germline values: CDR1 LNHDA, CDR2 SQIVND (reference sequence). CDR3 length equals 16 residues. The chain's CDR3 is CASSIKAGGQWDTQYF. DNA of the CDR3: TGTGCCAGTAGTATTAAGGCGGGGGGGCAGTGGGATACGCAGTATTTT.

The chain joins TRBV4-1 to TRBJ1-1, with a weak D call TRBD1 (6 bases). Germline V gene data show CDR1 as MGHRA and CDR2 as YSYEKL. Trimming cost V 3 bases and J 3 bases, with 17 bases left between them. CDR3 size: 16 residues. CDR3 coding DNA: TGCGCCAGCAGCCATGATGGGGGGGGCCGGGACACTGAAGCTTTCTTT. It is translated as CASSHDGGGRDTEAFF.

The chain employs TRBV27 and TRBJ2-7; 9 positions match TRBD1. The germline gives CDR1 MNHEY, CDR2 SMNVEV (reference sequence). The CDR3 contains 14 residues. V was pared by 2 bases and J by 6 bases, with 5 bases of the junction left unmatched. CDR3 in amino acids: CASSLGTGYSEQYF. DNA for the CDR3: TGTGCCAGCAGTTTAGGGACAGGGTATAGCGAGCAGTACTTC.

About this clonotype: At one of its ends the junction is not consistent with the germline gene, which may arise from a read error. The chain is built from TRBV5-3 and TRBJ1-1; no firm D call. TRBV5-3 is flagged as an ORF with uncertain function. The CDR3 loop spans 13 amino acids. This chain's CDR3 is CASSLETSTEAFF. CDR3 bases: TGTGCCAGCAGCTTAGAAACAAGTACTGAAGCTTTCTTT.

This clonotype was seen only a few times. The chain uses TRBV10-1 and TRBJ2-2; 7 bases align to TRBD2. CDR3 length: 14 amino acids. CDR1 and CDR2 (germline): WNHNN, SYGVQD (reference sequence). The V gene end was trimmed by 6 bases and the J gene end by 4 bases; junction bases not matched to a gene: 5. The CDR3: CASSLADLTGELFF. The CDR3 region has the DNA TGCGCCAGCAGCCTAGCGGACCTCACCGGGGAGCTGTTTTTT.